In its sample, the clone carrying this T cell receptor (beta chain) was seen once. The CDR3 is made up of 13 amino acids. Trimming removed 4 bases at V and 0 bases at J, with 6 bases between. Germline V lookup: CDR1 LGHDT, CDR2 YNNKEL (reference sequence). The data stem from a study of blood T cell repertoires in COVID-19. Study information: The United States, Italy and Spain were the sources of the acute and convalescent COVID-19 samples. Sample material is recorded as cDNA or gDNA derived from T cells, B-cell-depleted T cells, or PBMCs.

As processed by the authors: Estimation of nucleated cell counts relied on the amplification of reference gene primers. The assay was immunoSEQ multiplex PCR, and TCRdb's table has in-frame clones only and misses some. D and trimming come from the DNA, and the V and J calls and clone size come from that table. Among under 250,000 clones, around 80% were seen once, and the ten largest hold roughly 30%. What was sequenced was peripheral blood. The receptor comes from a man aged 35 to 55 with acute or convalescent COVID-19. The V call is TRBV3-1 (or the pseudogene TRBV3-2), the J call TRBJ1-1, with D hard to call. CDR3 DNA sequence: TGTGCCAGCAGCCCAACGGTGAACACTGAAGCTTTCTTT. It translates to CASSPTVNTEAFF.